This record covers a single T cell receptor (beta chain). Authors' analysis steps: Nucleated cell counts were estimated from reference gene primer amplification. The data were produced by immunoSEQ multiplex PCR, yet TCRdb's version contains in-frame clones alone and is incomplete. D and trimming come from the DNA, and the V and J calls and clone size come from that table. This sample has 34,000 or so clones, with roughly 90% found just once. The sample is drawn from a study of blood T cell repertoires in COVID-19. Turning to the study itself: Acute and convalescent COVID-19 specimens originated in the United States, Italy and Spain.

Germline CDR1 reads SNHLY; CDR2 reads FYNNEI. CDR3 size: 15 residues. V was clipped by 6 bases and J by 5 bases; unmatched bases: 8. This chain links TRBV2 with TRBJ2-2, with 8 positions matching TRBD1. The sequenced sample consisted of peripheral blood. This receptor was obtained from a man aged 55 to 70 with active or convalescent COVID-19. CDR3 nucleotides: TGTGCCAGCAGAAGGACAGGGAAAATGACCGGGGAGCTGTTTTTT. Translated: CASRRTGKMTGELFF.